The TCR beta chain described here comes from a study of control samples from healthy donors and cancer patients. Germline V gives CDR1 SGHKS, CDR2 YYEKEE (reference sequence). V was pared by 0 bases and J by 1 base, with 5 bases between. The CDR3 length is 14 residues. The table came from immunoSEQ multiplex PCR; TCRdb's copy has only in-frame clones and leaves some out. The data show 100,000 to 150,000 clones, 75% to 95% seen once. Sequencing used blood. This clonotype was obtained from a man between 18 and 29 years old in good health. The chain is built from TRBV5-5 and TRBJ1-5; D remains ambiguous. The DNA of the CDR3 is TGTGCCAGCAGCTTGGGAACGAGCAATCAGCCCCAGCATTTT. Amino acid sequence: CASSLGTSNQPQHF. Variable domain in full (rest from reference TRBV5-5 and TRBJ1-5): DAGVTQSPTHLIKTRGQQVTLRCSPISGHKSVSWYQQVLGQGPQFIFQYYEKEERGRGNFPDRFSARQFPNYSSELNVNALLLGDSALYLCASSLGTSNQPQHFGDGTRLSIL.